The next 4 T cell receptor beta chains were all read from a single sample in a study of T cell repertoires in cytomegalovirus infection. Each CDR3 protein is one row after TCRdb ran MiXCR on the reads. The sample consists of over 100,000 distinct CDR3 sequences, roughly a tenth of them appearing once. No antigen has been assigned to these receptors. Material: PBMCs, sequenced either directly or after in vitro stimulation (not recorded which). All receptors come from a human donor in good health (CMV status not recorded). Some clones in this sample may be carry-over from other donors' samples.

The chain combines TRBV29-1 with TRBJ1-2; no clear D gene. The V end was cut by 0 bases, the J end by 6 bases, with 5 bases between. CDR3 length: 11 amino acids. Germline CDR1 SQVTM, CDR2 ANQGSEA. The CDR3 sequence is CSVEDLNGYTF. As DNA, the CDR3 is TGCAGCGTTGAAGATCTGAATGGCTACACCTTC.

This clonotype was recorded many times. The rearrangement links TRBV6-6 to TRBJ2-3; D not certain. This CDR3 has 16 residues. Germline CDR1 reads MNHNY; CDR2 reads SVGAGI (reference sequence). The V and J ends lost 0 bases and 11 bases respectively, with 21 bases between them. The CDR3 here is CASSYSYPFEPGRQYF. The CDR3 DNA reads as TGTGCCAGCAGTTACTCGTACCCCTTTGAGCCTGGTAGGCAGTATTTT.

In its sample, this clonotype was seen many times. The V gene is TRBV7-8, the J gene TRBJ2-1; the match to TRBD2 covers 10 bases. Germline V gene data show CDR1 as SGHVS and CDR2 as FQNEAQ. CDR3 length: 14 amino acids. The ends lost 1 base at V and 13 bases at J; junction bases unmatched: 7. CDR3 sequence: CASSLVSSGSTQFF. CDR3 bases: TGTGCCAGCAGCTTAGTATCTAGCGGGAGTACCCAGTTCTTC.

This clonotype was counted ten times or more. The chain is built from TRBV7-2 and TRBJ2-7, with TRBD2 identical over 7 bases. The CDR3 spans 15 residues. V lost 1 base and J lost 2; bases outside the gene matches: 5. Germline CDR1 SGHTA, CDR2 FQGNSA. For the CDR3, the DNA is TGTGCCAGCAGCTTAGTGCTAGCGGACGCCTACGAGCAGTACTTC. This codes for CASSLVLADAYEQYF.